This T cell receptor beta chain was obtained from a study of blood T cells in healthy people across ages (dated by TCRdb to between 2014 and 2017). Some background on the complete study: In model experiments, roughly one uniquely barcoded TCR beta cDNA molecule per two T cells was captured by template switching. Using deep sequencing normalized with unique cDNA molecular identifiers, the study measured how TCR beta repertoire diversity changes with age. The donors were divided into four age groups: young (average around 17 years), middle-aged (about 39), aged (approximately 62) and long-lived (roughly 88). To avoid experimental bias, donors of different ages were randomly spread across the sequencing lanes. Two additional independent replicas of 1 million unique cDNA reads from the same blood draw were analyzed for two donors (one aged 18 to 29 and one aged 80 or older).

Notes on this clonotype: There is no known antigen for this receptor. The input lacks base qualities; no much larger clone sits a single base away.

Library construction relied on 5' RACE. For sequencing, an Illumina HiSeq 2500 was employed. A second PCR of roughly 7 to 11 cycles was performed with a sample-barcoded 5' primer and a J-beta primer mix. A template-switch 5' adaptor carrying 12 random nucleotides introduced a unique molecular identifier onto each TCR beta cDNA molecule. Each sample yielded at least 3 million CDR3-containing paired-end reads. First-strand cDNA synthesis was performed from all RNA using the Mint cDNA synthesis kit, with priming by a TRBC-specific oligonucleotide. After uracil-DNA glycosylase treatment, a first 18-cycle PCR used universal primers M1SS and BC2_uni_R on all cDNA. On the authors' methods: Normalization of each sample was performed by random selection of 1 million high-quality reads, each carrying a distinct molecular identifier. Instead of being binned into consensus sequences, reads with shared molecular identifiers were discarded. CDR3 identification, clonotype clustering and error correction used MiTCR with a Q25 quality threshold and the strictest error-elimination algorithm. A nonparametric unseen species model using Euler transformation provided a lower-bound estimate of total TCR beta diversity. In-frame beta chains were kept once TCRdb had trimmed the public reads at Q25 with fastp and called clones with MiXCR. Every CDR3 protein is listed once, alongside the most common genes and DNA of its rows. The authors' filters were not applied to this entry. The sample data list over 1,200,000 distinct CDR3 sequences, and 55% to 75% of these were observed just once. More than 6% of the sample comes from the top ten.

The roughly 37 donors, aged about 6 to 90 years, were systemically healthy Caucasian individuals from Russia. Approximately 9.3 milliliters of peripheral blood were drawn from each donor into EDTA-treated Vacutainer tubes. Ficoll-Paque density-gradient centrifugation was used to isolate PBMCs, with at least 6 million obtained per sample. Trizol reagent was used to extract total RNA from the PBMCs, yielding at least 6 micrograms per sample. The percentages of naive CD45RAhigh/CD27high T cells were determined by flow cytometry on a PBMC aliquot from every donor. The paper as a whole reports these results and caveats: The percentage of naive T cells measured by flow cytometry correlated strongly with observed TCR beta diversity. Estimates of total diversity based on one million sequenced T cells were considered lower bounds and underestimates. The CMV infection status of donors was not known, potentially confounding age-related changes in expanded clonotypes. Observed TCR beta diversity per million T cells fell roughly linearly with age, and a significant reduction was already apparent by age approximately 41. Compared with the aged group, the long-lived group had more naive CD4+ T cells, fewer expanded clones and increased TCR diversity, suggesting age selection. Because profiling used bulk unsorted PBMCs, naive and antigen-experienced compartments could not be compared conclusively.

Source material: blood. The TCR was taken from a man aged 18-30 years in good health.

This receptor has the CDR3 CASSANRDTSSYNSPLHF. The DNA reads TGCGCCAGCAGCGCAAACCGGGACACCAGCTCCTATAATTCACCCCTCCACTTT. Rearrangement joined TRBV5-1 to TRBJ1-6; a tentative D match to TRBD1 spans 6 bases. Reading the germline V gene gives CDR1 SGHRS and CDR2 YFSETQ. From cysteine to phenylalanine, the CDR3 is 18 amino acids long. Solely the CDR3 DNA is kept, with 54 bases framed from the first base. The trim is 4 bases for V and 0 bases for J, with a gap of 17 bases between the germline ends.